This entry is about one T cell receptor beta chain. Its specificity is unknown. Chemo-refractory metastatic non-small-cell lung cancer patients underwent focal radiation alongside CTLA-4 blockade with ipilimumab. Measured with immunoSEQ multiplex PCR; TCRdb has only the in-frame clones, and not every one. Of 50,000 to 75,000 clones listed, roughly 80% are singletons. CDR3 length equals 12 residues. V trimming: 7 bases; J trimming: 10 bases; junction bases outside the gene matches: 12. Germline assignment: CDR1 GTSNPN and CDR2 SVGIG (reference sequence). These data originate in a study of radiotherapy plus CTLA-4 blockade in lung cancer. The wider study: Objective responses emerged in under 20% of patients, and about 30% attained disease control.

Study-wide results and caveats: Early clonal dynamics of blood T cells, together with interferon-beta, were reported as the best response predictor. Blood TCR clones of tumor origin expanded after radiotherapy plus ipilimumab.

The origin of this receptor is a human donor with non-small cell lung cancer who had a complete response to radiotherapy plus ipilimumab. V is TRBV30 and J is TRBJ1-1; 7 bases match TRBD1. The sample here was peripheral blood, taken from a patient treated with radiotherapy plus ipilimumab. CDR3 amino acids: CAYQNEGAVAFF. For the CDR3, the DNA is TGTGCCTACCAAAATGAGGGGGCCGTAGCTTTCTTT.